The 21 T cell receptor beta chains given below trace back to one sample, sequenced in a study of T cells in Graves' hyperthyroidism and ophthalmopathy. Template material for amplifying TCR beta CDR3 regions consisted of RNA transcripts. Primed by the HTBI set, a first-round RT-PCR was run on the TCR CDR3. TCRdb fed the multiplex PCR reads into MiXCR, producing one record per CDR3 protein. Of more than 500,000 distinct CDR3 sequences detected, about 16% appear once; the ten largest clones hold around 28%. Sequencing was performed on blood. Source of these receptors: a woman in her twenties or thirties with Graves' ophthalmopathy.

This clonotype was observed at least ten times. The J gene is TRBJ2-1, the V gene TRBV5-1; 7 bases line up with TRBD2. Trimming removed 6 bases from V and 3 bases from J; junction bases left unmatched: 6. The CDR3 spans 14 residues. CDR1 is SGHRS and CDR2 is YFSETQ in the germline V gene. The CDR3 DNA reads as TGCGCCAGCACCCCACAGCGGGACTACAATGAGCAGTTCTTC. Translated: CASTPQRDYNEQFF.

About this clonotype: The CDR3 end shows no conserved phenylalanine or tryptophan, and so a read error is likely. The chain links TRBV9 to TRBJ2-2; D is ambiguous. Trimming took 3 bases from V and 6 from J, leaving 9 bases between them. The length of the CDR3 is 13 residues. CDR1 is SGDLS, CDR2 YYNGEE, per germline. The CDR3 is CASSEVIAGELFL. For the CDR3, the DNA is TGTGCCAGCAGCGAAGTAATCGCCGGGGAGCTGTTTCTT.

The DNA for the CDR3 is TGTGCCAGCAGCAAGGGGGGCGGTAACACAGATACGCAGTATTTT. It yields the protein CASSKGGGNTDTQYF. The J gene is TRBJ2-3, the V gene TRBV7-9; D assignment may be TRBD1 or TRBD2 (6 bases each). The CDR3 spans 15 residues. Germline loops: CDR1 SEHNR, CDR2 FQNEAQ (reference sequence). V was trimmed by 5 bases and J by 2 bases, leaving 14 bases between them.

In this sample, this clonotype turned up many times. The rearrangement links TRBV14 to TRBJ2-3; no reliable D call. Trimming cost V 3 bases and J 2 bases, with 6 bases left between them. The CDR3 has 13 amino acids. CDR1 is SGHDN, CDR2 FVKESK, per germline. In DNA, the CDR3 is TGTGCCAGCAGCCATCCGACCACAGATACGCAGTATTTT. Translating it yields CASSHPTTDTQYF.

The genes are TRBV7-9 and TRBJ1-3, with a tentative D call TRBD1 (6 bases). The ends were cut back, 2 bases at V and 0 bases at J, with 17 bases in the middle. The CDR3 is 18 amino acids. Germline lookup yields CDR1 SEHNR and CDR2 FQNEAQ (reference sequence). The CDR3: CASSLKVWTDFSGNTIYF. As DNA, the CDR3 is TGTGCCAGCAGCTTAAAAGTTTGGACAGACTTCTCTGGAAACACCATATATTTT.

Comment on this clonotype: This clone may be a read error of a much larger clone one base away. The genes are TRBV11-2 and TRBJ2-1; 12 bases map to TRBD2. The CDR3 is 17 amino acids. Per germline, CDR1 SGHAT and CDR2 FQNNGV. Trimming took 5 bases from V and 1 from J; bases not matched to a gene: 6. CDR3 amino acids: CASSKGLAGRSYNEQFF. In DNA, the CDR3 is TGTGCCAGCAGCAAAGGACTAGCGGGAAGATCCTACAATGAGCAGTTCTTC.

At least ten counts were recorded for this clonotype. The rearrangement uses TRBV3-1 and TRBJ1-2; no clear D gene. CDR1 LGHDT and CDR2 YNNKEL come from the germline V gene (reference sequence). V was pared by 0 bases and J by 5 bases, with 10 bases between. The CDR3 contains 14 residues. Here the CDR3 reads CASSQDSKPYGYTF. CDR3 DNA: TGTGCCAGCAGCCAAGATTCCAAACCGTATGGCTACACCTTC.

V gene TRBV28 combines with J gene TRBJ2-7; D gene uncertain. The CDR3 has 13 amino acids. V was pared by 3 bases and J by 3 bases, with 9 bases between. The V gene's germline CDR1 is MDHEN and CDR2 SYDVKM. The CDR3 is CASSFSTGYEQYF. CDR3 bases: TGTGCCAGCAGTTTTAGCACCGGCTACGAGCAGTACTTC.

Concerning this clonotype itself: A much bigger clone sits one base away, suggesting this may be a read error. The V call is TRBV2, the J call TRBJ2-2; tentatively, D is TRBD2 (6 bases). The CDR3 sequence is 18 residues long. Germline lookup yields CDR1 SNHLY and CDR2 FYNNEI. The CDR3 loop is CASSGLGSDRANTGGLFF. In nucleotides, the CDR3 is TGTGCCAGCAGCGGCCTGGGATCCGATCGCGCGAACACCGGGGGGCTGTTTTTT.

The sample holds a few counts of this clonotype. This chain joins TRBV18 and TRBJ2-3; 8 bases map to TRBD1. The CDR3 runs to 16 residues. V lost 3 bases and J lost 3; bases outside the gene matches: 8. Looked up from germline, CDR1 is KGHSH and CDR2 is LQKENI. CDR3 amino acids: CASSPGTGIRTDTQYF. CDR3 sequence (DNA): TGTGCCAGCTCACCGGGGACAGGCATTAGGACAGATACGCAGTATTTT.

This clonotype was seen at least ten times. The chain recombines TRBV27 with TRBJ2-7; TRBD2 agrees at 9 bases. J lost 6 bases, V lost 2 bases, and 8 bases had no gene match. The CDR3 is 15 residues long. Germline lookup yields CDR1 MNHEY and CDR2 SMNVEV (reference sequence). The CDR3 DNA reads TGTGCCAGCAGTTTAAGGCGGGAGGGCCTGGGCGAGCAGTACTTC. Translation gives CASSLRREGLGEQYF.

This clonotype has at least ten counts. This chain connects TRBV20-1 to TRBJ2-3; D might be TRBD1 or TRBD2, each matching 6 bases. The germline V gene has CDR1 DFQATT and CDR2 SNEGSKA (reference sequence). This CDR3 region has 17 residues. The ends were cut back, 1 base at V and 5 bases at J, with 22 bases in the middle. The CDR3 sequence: CSARVWGRDRQVDTQYF. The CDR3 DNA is TGCAGTGCTAGAGTTTGGGGGCGGGATAGGCAAGTAGATACGCAGTATTTT.

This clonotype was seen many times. CDR3 DNA sequence: TGTGCCTGGAGGGAAGGGTTGAACACCGGGGAGCTGTTTTTT. This sequence encodes CAWREGLNTGELFF. The chain joins TRBV30 to TRBJ2-2; no clear D. CDR1 GTSNPN and CDR2 SVGIG come from the germline V gene (reference sequence). The CDR3 contains 14 residues. The ends were cut back, 3 bases at V and 1 base at J, with 9 bases in the middle.

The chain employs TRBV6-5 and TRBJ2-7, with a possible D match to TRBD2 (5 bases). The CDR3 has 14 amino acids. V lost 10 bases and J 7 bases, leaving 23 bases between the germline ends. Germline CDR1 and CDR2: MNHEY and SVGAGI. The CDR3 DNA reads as TGTGCCATCAGCGGCCGGTCCCATGCTCGGGAGCAGTACTTC. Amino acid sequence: CAISGRSHAREQYF.

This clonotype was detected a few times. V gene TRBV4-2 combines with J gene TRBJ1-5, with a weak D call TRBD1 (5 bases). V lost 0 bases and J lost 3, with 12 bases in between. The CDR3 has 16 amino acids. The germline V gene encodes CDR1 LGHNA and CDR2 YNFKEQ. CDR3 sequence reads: CASSQDSGRTNQPQHF. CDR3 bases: TGTGCCAGCAGCCAAGATTCGGGGCGGACCAATCAGCCCCAGCATTTT.

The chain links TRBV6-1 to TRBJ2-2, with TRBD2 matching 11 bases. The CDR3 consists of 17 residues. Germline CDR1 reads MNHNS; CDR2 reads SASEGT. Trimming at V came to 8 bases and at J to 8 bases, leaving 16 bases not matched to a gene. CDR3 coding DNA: TGTGCCAGCCTCGGGACTAGCGGTAAACTACCTGATGGGGAGCTGTTTTTT. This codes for CASLGTSGKLPDGELFF.

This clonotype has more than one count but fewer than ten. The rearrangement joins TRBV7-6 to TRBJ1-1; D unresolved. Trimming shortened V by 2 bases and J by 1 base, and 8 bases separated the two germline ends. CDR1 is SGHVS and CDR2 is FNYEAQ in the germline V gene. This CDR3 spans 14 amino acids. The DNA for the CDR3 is TGTGCCAGCAGCTTATTATACCGGAACACTGAAGCTTTCTTT. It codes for CASSLLYRNTEAFF.

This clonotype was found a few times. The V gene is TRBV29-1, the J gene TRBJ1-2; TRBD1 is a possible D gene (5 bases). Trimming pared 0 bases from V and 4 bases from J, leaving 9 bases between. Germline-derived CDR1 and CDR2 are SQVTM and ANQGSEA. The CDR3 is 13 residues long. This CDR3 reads CSVEEGAVYGYTF. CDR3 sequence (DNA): TGCAGCGTTGAAGAAGGGGCAGTCTATGGCTACACCTTC. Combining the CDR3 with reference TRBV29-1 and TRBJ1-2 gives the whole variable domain SAVISQKPSRDICQRGTSLTIQCQVDSQVTMMFWYRQQPGQSLTLIATANQGSEATYESGFVIDKFPISRPNLTFSTLTVSNMSPEDSSIYLCSVEEGAVYGYTFGSGTRLTVV.

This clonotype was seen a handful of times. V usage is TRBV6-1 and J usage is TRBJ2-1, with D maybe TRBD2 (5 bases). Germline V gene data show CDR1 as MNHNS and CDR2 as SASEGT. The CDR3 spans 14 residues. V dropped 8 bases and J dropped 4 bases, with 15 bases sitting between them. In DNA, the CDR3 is TGTGCCAGCTATCTATTTGGAGGATACAATGAGCAGTTCTTC. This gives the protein CASYLFGGYNEQFF.

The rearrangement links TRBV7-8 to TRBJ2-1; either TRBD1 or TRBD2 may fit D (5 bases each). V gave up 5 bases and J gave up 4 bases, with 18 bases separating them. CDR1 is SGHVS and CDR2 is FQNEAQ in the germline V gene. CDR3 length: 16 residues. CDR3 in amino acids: CASSLRLEGWYNEQFF. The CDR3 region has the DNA TGTGCCAGCAGCCTCCGGCTAGAGGGGTGGTACAATGAGCAGTTCTTC.

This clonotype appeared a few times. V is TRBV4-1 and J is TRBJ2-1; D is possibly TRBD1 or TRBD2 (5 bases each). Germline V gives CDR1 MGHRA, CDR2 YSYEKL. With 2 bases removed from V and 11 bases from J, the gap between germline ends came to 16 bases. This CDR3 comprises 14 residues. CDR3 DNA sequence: TGCGCCAGCAGCCAACGGGACCCGGCATATAAGCAGTTCTTC. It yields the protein CASSQRDPAYKQFF.